Listed below are T cell receptor beta chains from one sample, sequenced in a study of cytomegalovirus exposure and HLA in healthy donors. Produced via immunoSEQ multiplex PCR; TCRdb's table is partial and in-frame only. This repertoire shows roughly 180,000 clones, about three quarters found once; its top ten account for approximately 2.4%. What was sequenced was PBMCs. These receptors were obtained from a female donor in good health and CMV-seronegative. Each CDR3 is given with its conserved first and last residue. Each record gives: V gene, D gene, J gene, CDR3 protein, CDR3 DNA. The D gene is left open where the match is weak.

V gene: TRBV10-2; D gene: TRBD1; J gene: TRBJ1-5; CDR3 protein: CASSESTGSQHF; CDR3 DNA: TGCGCCAGCAGTGAATCGACAGGGTCCCAGCATTTT
V gene: TRBV6-4; D gene: TRBD1; J gene: TRBJ2-7; CDR3 protein: CASSVDRATSYEQYF; CDR3 DNA: TGTGCCAGCAGTGTCGACAGGGCGACCTCCTACGAGCAGTACTTC
V gene: TRBV5-8; D gene: -; J gene: TRBJ2-7; CDR3 protein: CASSSWQSYEQYF; CDR3 DNA: TGTGCCAGCAGCTCATGGCAATCCTACGAGCAGTACTTC
V gene: TRBV28; D gene: -; J gene: TRBJ2-7; CDR3 protein: CASSFRRGNSYEQYF; CDR3 DNA: TGTGCCAGCAGTTTTCGCAGAGGAAACTCCTACGAGCAGTACTTC
V gene: TRBV4-3; D gene: -; J gene: TRBJ2-7; CDR3 protein: CASSQDEAYEQYF; CDR3 DNA: TGCGCCAGCAGCCAAGATGAGGCCTACGAGCAGTACTTC
V gene: TRBV19; D gene: TRBD1; J gene: TRBJ2-3; CDR3 protein: CASSPGQLGPDTQYF; CDR3 DNA: TGTGCCAGTAGCCCGGGACAGCTTGGGCCAGATACGCAGTATTTT
V gene: TRBV28; D gene: -; J gene: TRBJ1-6; CDR3 protein: CASSRGLHNSPLHF; CDR3 DNA: TGTGCCAGCAGCCGAGGTCTGCATAATTCACCCCTCCACTTT
V gene: TRBV5-1; D gene: TRBD1; J gene: TRBJ2-5; CDR3 protein: CASSPTGGRGDETQYF; CDR3 DNA: TGCGCCAGCAGCCCCACAGGGGGTAGAGGAGACGAGACCCAGTACTTC
V gene: TRBV11-2; D gene: TRBD2; J gene: TRBJ2-2; CDR3 protein: CASSLLSGGGPGELFF; CDR3 DNA: TGTGCCAGCAGCTTACTTAGCGGGGGAGGTCCCGGGGAGCTGTTTTTT
V gene: TRBV28; D gene: TRBD1; J gene: TRBJ2-5; CDR3 protein: CASSYPGQRSAETQYF; CDR3 DNA: TGTGCCAGCAGTTATCCGGGACAGCGGTCCGCGGAGACCCAGTACTTC
V gene: TRBV6-5; D gene: -; J gene: TRBJ2-1; CDR3 protein: CASINPSSTNEQFF; CDR3 DNA: TGTGCCAGCATTAACCCGTCTAGCACTAATGAGCAGTTCTTC
V gene: TRBV6-6; D gene: -; J gene: TRBJ2-7; CDR3 protein: CASSDSDRAVNEQYF; CDR3 DNA: TGTGCCAGCAGCGACTCTGACCGCGCCGTGAACGAGCAGTACTTC
V gene: TRBV2; D gene: TRBD1; J gene: TRBJ2-3; CDR3 protein: CASLRDRSTDTQYF; CDR3 DNA: TGTGCCAGCCTCCGGGACAGGAGCACAGATACGCAGTATTTT
V gene: TRBV5-5; D gene: -; J gene: TRBJ1-4; CDR3 protein: CASSLGPRGPNEKLFF; CDR3 DNA: TGTGCCAGCAGCTTGGGCCCCAGGGGACCTAATGAAAAACTGTTTTTT